The clone carrying this T cell receptor (beta chain) was detected once. The CDR3 consists of 14 residues. Germline V gene lookup returns CDR1 ENHRY and CDR2 SYGVKD. V was clipped by 2 bases and J by 3 bases, with 8 bases between them. These data originate in a study of blood T cell repertoires in COVID-19. Study-level background: Acute and convalescent COVID-19 specimens originated in the United States, Italy and Spain.

The repertoire was sequenced with immunoSEQ multiplex PCR; TCRdb's copy has only in-frame clones and lacks some. Among hundreds of thousands of clones listed, 65% to 90% were seen once. The sample consisted of PBMCs or T cells enriched from blood (not recorded which). The TCR comes from a man younger than 35 who had recovered from COVID-19. This chain links TRBV10-3 with TRBJ1-5; D perhaps matches TRBD1 (5 bases). The chain's CDR3 is CAISEGHLNQPQHF. DNA of the CDR3: TGTGCCATCAGTGAGGGACACCTCAATCAGCCCCAGCATTTT.